Listed below are T cell receptor beta chains from one sample, sequenced in a study of PD-1 and CTLA-4 blockade in melanoma. Clones were sequenced by immunoSEQ multiplex PCR, and TCRdb holds only the in-frame ones, with some missing. The table records tens of thousands of clones, around 88% of them present only once. Here the sequenced sample was CD8+ T cells from peripheral blood, taken before anti-PD-1 treatment. The receptors originated from a human donor with melanoma. Each CDR3 is given with its conserved first and last residue. Fields, in order: clone size, J gene, D gene, V gene, CDR3 length, CDR3 protein, CDR3 DNA. D genes are given only for firm matches. The size field is filled for only some rows; it gives once, few, many or a size class.

clone size: .
J gene: TRBJ1-1
D gene: .
V gene: TRBV7-3
CDR3 length: 13
CDR3 protein: CASSSMGGTEAFF
CDR3 DNA: TGTGCCAGCAGCTCGATGGGGGGGACTGAAGCTTTCTTT

clone size: .
J gene: TRBJ2-1
D gene: TRBD2
V gene: TRBV6-5
CDR3 length: 15
CDR3 protein: CASRLSSGSYNEQFF
CDR3 DNA: TGTGCCAGCAGACTCTCTAGCGGGTCCTACAATGAGCAGTTCTTC

clone size: .
J gene: TRBJ1-1
D gene: .
V gene: TRBV4-1
CDR3 length: 14
CDR3 protein: CASSQEARPLEAFF
CDR3 DNA: TGCGCCAGCAGCCAAGAGGCACGGCCGCTCGAAGCTTTCTTT

clone size: .
J gene: TRBJ2-1
D gene: .
V gene: TRBV27
CDR3 length: 15
CDR3 protein: CASSLVRTNYNEQFF
CDR3 DNA: TGTGCCAGCAGTTTAGTGAGGACCAACTACAATGAGCAGTTCTTC

clone size: once
J gene: TRBJ1-2
D gene: TRBD1
V gene: TRBV15
CDR3 length: 20
CDR3 protein: CATSRGTGSGTVRTPYGYTF
CDR3 DNA: TGTGCCACCAGCAGGGGGACGGGTAGTGGGACAGTCCGGACTCCCTATGGCTACACCTTC

clone size: .
J gene: TRBJ1-6
D gene: .
V gene: TRBV7-7
CDR3 length: 13
CDR3 protein: CASSLEYNSPLHF
CDR3 DNA: TGTGCCAGCAGCTTAGAGTATAATTCACCCCTCCACTTT

clone size: .
J gene: TRBJ1-5
D gene: .
V gene: TRBV4-3
CDR3 length: 15
CDR3 protein: CASSQGYSGDQPQHF
CDR3 DNA: TGCGCCAGCAGCCAAGGGTACTCGGGGGATCAGCCCCAGCATTTT

clone size: .
J gene: TRBJ2-7
D gene: .
V gene: TRBV2
CDR3 length: 13
CDR3 protein: CASTLSDSYEQYF
CDR3 DNA: TGTGCCAGCACCTTATCGGATTCCTACGAGCAGTACTTC

clone size: .
J gene: TRBJ1-1
D gene: .
V gene: TRBV24-1
CDR3 length: 12
CDR3 protein: CATTGPNTEAFF
CDR3 DNA: TGTGCCACCACGGGCCCGAACACTGAAGCTTTCTTT

clone size: few
J gene: TRBJ2-7
D gene: .
V gene: TRBV4-1
CDR3 length: 11
CDR3 protein: CASSTPYEQYF
CDR3 DNA: TGCGCCAGCAGCACCCCCTACGAGCAGTACTTC

clone size: .
J gene: TRBJ2-7
D gene: TRBD1
V gene: TRBV30
CDR3 length: 14
CDR3 protein: CAWSFGQGAYEQYF
CDR3 DNA: TGTGCCTGGAGTTTCGGACAGGGGGCCTACGAGCAGTACTTC

clone size: few
J gene: TRBJ1-3
D gene: .
V gene: TRBV30
CDR3 length: 12
CDR3 protein: CAYSLWENTIYF
CDR3 DNA: TGTGCCTATTCTCTATGGGAAAACACCATATATTTT